Presented here are 27 T cell receptor beta chains from one specimen sequenced in a study of early T cells in non-severe SARS-CoV-2 infection. TCRdb fed the 5' RACE reads into MiXCR, producing one record per CDR3 protein. The sample includes about 30,000 distinct CDR3 sequences, around 4% of them seen just once. Input material: whole blood. These receptors all stem from an adult who was a healthcare worker with PCR-confirmed SARS-CoV-2 infection or an uninfected control (not recorded which).

This clonotype was seen many times. V usage is TRBV20-1 and J usage is TRBJ2-5; 13 bases are a match to TRBD2. This CDR3 has 15 residues. The germline gives CDR1 DFQATT, CDR2 SNEGSKA (reference sequence). Trimming removed 3 bases from V and 2 bases from J; junction bases left unmatched: 3. Here the CDR3 DNA reads TGCAGTGCTAGGCCGGGACTAGCGGGACAAGAGACCCAGTACTTC. Its protein is CSARPGLAGQETQYF.

This clonotype has more than one count but fewer than ten. The CDR3 DNA follows: TGTGCCAGCAGTTACTCTAGCGACACCGGGGAGCTGTTTTTT. This gives the protein CASSYSSDTGELFF. The chain has TRBV6-6 and TRBJ2-2; possibly TRBD2 for D (5 bases). This CDR3 contains 14 residues. V gave up 0 bases and J gave up 3 bases, with 5 bases separating them. The germline V gene has CDR1 MNHNY and CDR2 SVGAGI (reference sequence).

A few counts support this clonotype. Written as DNA, the CDR3 is TGTGCCAGCAGCCAAAGATCCGCAGGGTTGAATGAAAAACTGTTTTTT. Its protein product is CASSQRSAGLNEKLFF. The rearrangement joins TRBV3-1 to TRBJ1-4; tentative D call: TRBD1 (5 bases). V shed 2 bases and J shed 5 bases, with 15 bases lying between them. This CDR3 comprises 16 residues. Germline-derived CDR1 and CDR2 are LGHDT and YNNKEL (reference sequence). Supplemented by reference TRBV3-1 and TRBJ1-4, the full variable domain reads DTAVSQTPKYLVTQMGNDKSIKCEQNLGHDTMYWYKQDSKKFLKIMFSYNNKELIINETVPNRFSPKSPDKAHLNLHINSLELGDSAVYFCASSQRSAGLNEKLFFGSGTQLSVL.

Ten or more counts support this clonotype. The chain uses TRBV7-2 and TRBJ1-2; D is undetermined. Trimming removed 1 base at V and 2 bases at J, with 8 bases between. This CDR3 is 14 amino acids long. Germline values: CDR1 SGHTA, CDR2 FQGNSA. The chain's CDR3 is CASSLGWANYGYTF. The CDR3 DNA reads as TGTGCCAGCAGCTTAGGATGGGCCAACTATGGCTACACCTTC. Supplemented by reference TRBV7-2 and TRBJ1-2, the full variable domain reads GAGVSQSPSNKVTEKGKDVELRCDPISGHTALYWYRQSLGQGLEFLIYFQGNSAPDKSGLPSDRFSAERTGGSVSTLTIQRTQQEDSAVYLCASSLGWANYGYTFGSGTRLTVV.

This clonotype has at least ten counts. This sequence joins TRBV27 and TRBJ2-7; D may be TRBD1 or TRBD2 (6 bases each). The germline V and J ends were trimmed by 5 bases and 6 bases, with 17 bases remaining between them. This CDR3 has 14 amino acids. Germline loops: CDR1 MNHEY, CDR2 SMNVEV (reference sequence). CDR3 loop: CASSKGGSAPEQYF. The CDR3 nucleotides read TGTGCCAGCAGTAAAGGGGGGTCAGCCCCCGAGCAGTACTTC.

This clonotype came up a few times. The CDR3 is CASSLYGTRSYEQYF. In DNA form, the CDR3 reads TGCGCCAGCAGCTTGTACGGCACAAGGTCGTACGAGCAGTACTTC. The chain employs TRBV5-1 and TRBJ2-7; no clear D gene. CDR3 length: 15 residues. Trimming shortened V by 1 base and J by 4 bases, and 15 bases separated the two germline ends. Looked up from germline, CDR1 is SGHRS and CDR2 is YFSETQ.

This clonotype has at least ten counts. The rearrangement uses TRBV7-9 and TRBJ2-2; possibly TRBD2 for D (6 bases). Germline values: CDR1 SEHNR, CDR2 FQNEAQ (reference sequence). The CDR3 has 15 amino acids. Between the trimmed V and J ends, which lost 2 bases and 9 bases, there was a span of 16 bases. CDR3 in amino acids: CASSLLAPEVWELFF. Written as DNA, the CDR3 is TGTGCCAGCAGCTTACTAGCGCCCGAGGTTTGGGAGCTGTTTTTT.

Many counts were recorded for this clonotype. The V call is TRBV5-4, the J call TRBJ2-2, with D perhaps TRBD1 (8 bases). The CDR3 is 16 residues long. Germline assignment: CDR1 SGHNT and CDR2 YYREEE (reference sequence). Trimming removed 4 bases from V and 5 bases from J, with 18 bases in between. Here the CDR3 reads CASSLRTGRGTGELFF. CDR3 DNA sequence: TGTGCCAGCAGCCTCAGGACAGGGAGGGGAACCGGGGAGCTGTTTTTT. Full variable domain (missing parts from reference TRBV5-4 and TRBJ2-2): ETGVTQSPTHLIKTRGQQVTLRCSSQSGHNTVSWYQQALGQGPQFIFQYYREEENGRGNFPPRFSGLQFPNYSSELNVNALELDDSALYLCASSLRTGRGTGELFFGEGSRLTVL.

This clonotype was recorded many times. V and J are TRBV6-6 and TRBJ2-1; 7 positions match TRBD1. The V gene end was trimmed by 6 bases and the J gene end by 2 bases; junction bases not matched to a gene: 10. The CDR3 is 16 amino acids. CDR1 and CDR2 from the germline V gene are MNHNY and SVGAGI (reference sequence). For the CDR3, the DNA is TGTGCCAGCAGAACTCACAGGGGAGTAACCTACAATGAGCAGTTCTTC. This translates into CASRTHRGVTYNEQFF.

This clonotype turned up a few times. A single base separates this from a much larger clone, so it may be a read error. The CDR3, as DNA: TGTGCCATCAGTGTTGGAGGGTCTGAAGCTTTCTTT. As protein: CAISVGGSEAFF. V gene TRBV10-3 combines with J gene TRBJ1-1; no definite D call. The CDR3 extends over 12 amino acids. Germline lookup yields CDR1 ENHRY and CDR2 SYGVKD. The V gene lost 4 bases and the J gene lost 6 bases, with 9 bases spanning the gap.

The table lists this clonotype with many counts. The chain uses TRBV24-1 and TRBJ2-1; 9 nucleotides line up with TRBD1. The germline gives CDR1 KGHDR, CDR2 SFDVKD. Trimming removed 3 bases from V and 4 bases from J; junction bases left unmatched: 6. There are 16 residues in the CDR3. The CDR3 DNA reads as TGTGCCACCAGTGATGCAGGGGACAGGGATTACAATGAGCAGTTCTTC. It encodes CATSDAGDRDYNEQFF.

This clonotype was observed many times. The gene calls are TRBV7-9 and TRBJ2-3; D assignment may be TRBD1 or TRBD2 (6 bases each). V was shortened by 2 bases and J by 2 bases, with 11 bases between the two germline ends. CDR1 is SEHNR, CDR2 FQNEAQ, per germline (reference sequence). This CDR3 contains 15 residues. The DNA for the CDR3 is TGTGCCAGCAGCTTAAGGGGGGCGACCACAGATACGCAGTATTTT. Amino acids: CASSLRGATTDTQYF.

This clonotype has a count of ten or more. V and J are TRBV6-1 and TRBJ2-5; no firm D call. Looked up from germline, CDR1 is MNHNS and CDR2 is SASEGT. V lost 10 bases, J lost 4 bases, and 19 bases lay in between. The CDR3 has 14 residues. CDR3 in DNA: TGTGCCACCGCCCAGCTCCATTATAGAGAGACCCAGTACTTC. It translates to CATAQLHYRETQYF.

This clonotype was counted ten times or more. The chain recombines TRBV15 with TRBJ2-5; 7 nucleotides agree with TRBD1. The germline CDR1 and CDR2 sequences are LNHNV and YYDKDF (reference sequence). Germline trimming cut 3 bases from V and 0 bases from J; bases unmatched to any gene: 4. The length of the CDR3 is 15 residues. CDR3 DNA sequence: TGTGCCACCAGCAGGACAGGGAAGAACCAAGAGACCCAGTACTTC. It specifies CATSRTGKNQETQYF.

There are many counts of this clonotype. This chain links TRBV5-1 with TRBJ2-2; D may correspond to TRBD1 or TRBD2 (5 bases each). The CDR3 covers 17 residues. Trimming shortened V by 1 base and J by 5 bases, and 18 bases separated the two germline ends. Germline loops: CDR1 SGHRS, CDR2 YFSETQ. CDR3 loop: CASSLRLLGTQTGELFF. The CDR3 region has the DNA TGCGCCAGCAGCTTGCGACTGCTGGGGACGCAGACCGGGGAGCTGTTTTTT.

This clonotype showed up many times. The rearrangement joins TRBV19 to TRBJ2-1, with 8 nucleotides matching TRBD1. Germline CDR1 reads LNHDA; CDR2 reads SQIVND (reference sequence). The CDR3 contains 16 residues. Unmatched junction bases numbered 6, after V lost 4 bases and J lost 1 base. DNA of the CDR3: TGTGCCAGTAGTAGGGGACAGGCGATTTCCTACAATGAGCAGTTCTTC. Translating it yields CASSRGQAISYNEQFF.

This clonotype has a count of ten or more. This sequence joins TRBV7-2 and TRBJ1-4; 10 nucleotides align to TRBD1. Germline trimming cut 4 bases from V and 5 bases from J; bases unmatched to any gene: 4. The germline V gene encodes CDR1 SGHTA and CDR2 FQGNSA. The CDR3 is made up of 15 amino acids. CDR3 amino acids: CASSSGQGGNEKLFF. In nucleotides, the CDR3 is TGTGCCAGCAGCTCCGGACAGGGGGGGAATGAAAAACTGTTTTTT.

This clonotype showed up many times. V gene TRBV2 combines with J gene TRBJ2-7; 7 bases line up with TRBD1. The CDR3 totals 13 residues. Trimming cost V 8 bases and J 2 bases; bases outside gene matches: 6. Germline CDR1 reads SNHLY; CDR2 reads FYNNEI. The CDR3 sequence is CASVGDSPYEQYF. The CDR3 DNA reads as TGTGCCAGCGTTGGGGACAGTCCCTACGAGCAGTACTTC.

This clonotype was recorded many times. V is TRBV20-1 and J is TRBJ1-3; TRBD1 might be the D (6 bases). Trimming left V 5 bases short and J 7 bases short, with 12 bases between. The germline V gene has CDR1 DFQATT and CDR2 SNEGSKA (reference sequence). CDR3 length equals 12 residues. The CDR3 DNA reads as TGCAGTGCTCCAAGAGGGGGGAACACCATATATTTT. It translates to CSAPRGGNTIYF.

This clonotype was picked up many times. CDR3 in amino acids: CSGLAQETQYF. The CDR3 nucleotides are TGCAGTGGACTAGCGCAAGAGACCCAGTACTTC. This chain links TRBV20-1 with TRBJ2-5; 8 bases fit TRBD2. Trimming removed 7 bases from V and 2 bases from J; junction bases left unmatched: 0. Looked up from germline, CDR1 is DFQATT and CDR2 is SNEGSKA (reference sequence). The CDR3 is 11 amino acids.

In this sample, this clonotype turned up many times. The chain uses TRBV7-9 and TRBJ2-7; 8 bases are a match to TRBD2. This CDR3 is 15 amino acids long. Per germline, CDR1 SEHNR and CDR2 FQNEAQ (reference sequence). After removal of 5 bases from V and 2 bases from J, the junction contained 8 bases not matched to a gene. CDR3 DNA: TGTGCCAGCAGCGGGAAGCGGGAGACTCCCTACGAGCAGTACTTC. Translated, it gives CASSGKRETPYEQYF.

This clonotype was counted ten times or more. One end of the junction is discordant with germline, which a read error may explain. The chain recombines TRBV29-1 with TRBJ2-7; a weak D match, TRBD2 (5 bases). Germline CDR1 reads SQVTM; CDR2 reads ANQGSEA. The CDR3 extends over 11 amino acids. In DNA, the CDR3 is TGCAGCGTTGAGGACTCCTACGTTTTAAACTTC. This sequence encodes CSVEDSYVLNF.

This clonotype has ten or more counts. The genes are TRBV12-3 or TRBV12-4 and TRBJ1-1; D might be TRBD1 (6 bases). Trimming cost V 3 bases and J 8 bases, with 22 bases left between them. The CDR3 is 16 amino acids. Written as DNA, the CDR3 is TGTGCCAGCAGTTTTACGGCGATCGGGGGACACGGCGAAGCTTTCTTT. Translating it yields CASSFTAIGGHGEAFF.

The chain uses TRBV12-3 or TRBV12-4 and TRBJ2-5; D unresolved. CDR3 length equals 11 residues. Trimming took 3 bases from V and 4 from J, leaving 3 bases between them. CDR3 DNA sequence: TGTGCCAGCAGTTTCGGAGAGACCCAGTACTTC. This translates into CASSFGETQYF.

This clonotype was found many times. The chain recombines TRBV5-1 with TRBJ2-7; a possible D gene is TRBD1 (6 bases). Germline CDR1 reads SGHRS; CDR2 reads YFSETQ. This CDR3 is 14 amino acids long. V lost 4 bases to trimming and J lost 3 bases, with 14 bases between them. The CDR3 DNA reads TGCGCCAGCAGCCTACCAGGGGCGGGCTACGAGCAGTACTTC. This codes for CASSLPGAGYEQYF.

In this sample, this clonotype turned up many times. This chain connects TRBV7-3 to TRBJ1-1; the D is unclear. V was shortened by 6 bases and J by 2 bases, with 13 bases between the two germline ends. The CDR3 extends over 14 amino acids. CDR1 is SGHTA and CDR2 is FQGTGA in the germline V gene. This CDR3 reads CASRSTGVNTEAFF. The CDR3 nucleotides read TGTGCCAGCAGATCCACCGGGGTTAACACTGAAGCTTTCTTT.

This clonotype rates as medium-sized (0.01 to 0.1%). The chain combines TRBV29-1 with TRBJ2-7; TRBD1 matches at 7 bases. The V and J ends lost 4 bases and 6 bases, in that order; junction bases with no gene match: 6. Looked up from germline, CDR1 is SQVTM and CDR2 is ANQGSEA. The CDR3 runs 12 residues. CDR3: CSVGQGSGEQYF. CDR3 bases: TGCAGCGTTGGACAGGGATCCGGCGAGCAGTACTTC.